These 28 T cell receptor beta chains came from one sample sequenced in a study of shared clonotypes between healthy human individuals. CD45RO-negative, CCR7-positively selected cells formed the naive CD8 fraction, excluding terminally differentiated effector memory CD45RA+ cells. Only in-frame clones appear in the TCRdb table, and some are missing; sequencing was by immunoSEQ multiplex PCR. The sample has approximately 2,200,000 clones, 90% to 95% seen once. Material for sequencing was naive CD8+ T cells from PBMCs. The receptors derive from a man between 18 and 35 years old in good health. Some clones in this sample may be carry-over from other donors' samples.

The chain carries TRBV7-9 and TRBJ2-4; 8 nucleotides line up with TRBD1. This CDR3 comprises 17 residues. Germline CDR1 is SEHNR and CDR2 is FQNEAQ (reference sequence). The trim removed 5 bases at V and 2 bases at J, leaving 11 bases unmatched. The CDR3 sequence: CASSPPDRAIPKNIQYF. CDR3 nucleotides: TGTGCCAGCAGCCCACCGGACAGGGCCATCCCCAAAAACATTCAGTACTTC.

The rearrangement joins TRBV7-6 to TRBJ2-2, with 7 nucleotides matching TRBD1. This CDR3 is 17 amino acids long. With V trimmed by 3 bases and J by 1 base, 8 bases remained unmatched. CDR1 SGHVS and CDR2 FNYEAQ come from the germline V gene. The CDR3: CASSLLITGVNTGELFF. In DNA, the CDR3 is TGTGCCAGCAGCTTGCTTATAACAGGGGTGAACACCGGGGAGCTGTTTTTT.

The chain combines TRBV7-2 with TRBJ2-3; the D gene could be TRBD1 or TRBD2 (5 bases each). Deletions cut 1 base from V and 0 bases from J, with 17 bases between. This CDR3 spans 18 amino acids. Germline assignment: CDR1 SGHTA and CDR2 FQGNSA. Written as DNA, the CDR3 is TGTGCCAGCAGCTTAGTCCTTGGGGACGAGACTAGCACAGATACGCAGTATTTT. As protein: CASSLVLGDETSTDTQYF. Full variable domain (missing parts from reference TRBV7-2 and TRBJ2-3): GAGVSQSPSNKVTEKGKDVELRCDPISGHTALYWYRQSLGQGLEFLIYFQGNSAPDKSGLPSDRFSAERTGGSVSTLTIQRTQQEDSAVYLCASSLVLGDETSTDTQYFGPGTRLTVL.

The chain carries TRBV6-1 and TRBJ2-7; D ambiguous. This CDR3 is built from 15 residues. Trimming shortened V by 2 bases and J by 0 bases, and 11 bases separated the two germline ends. Germline V gives CDR1 MNHNS, CDR2 SASEGT. The CDR3 sequence: CASSEIESSSYEQYF. The DNA of the CDR3 is TGTGCCAGCAGTGAAATAGAGAGTTCCTCCTACGAGCAGTACTTC.

V usage is TRBV7-3 and J usage is TRBJ2-3; D may be TRBD1 (6 bases). The CDR3 loop spans 14 amino acids. V lost 7 bases, J lost 4 bases, and 15 bases lay in between. Germline V gives CDR1 SGHTA, CDR2 FQGTGA. This CDR3 is CASTSGQSADTQYF. The CDR3 DNA follows: TGTGCCAGCACCTCAGGACAGTCCGCAGATACGCAGTATTTT.

J is TRBJ2-3 and V is TRBV5-1; 8 bases line up with TRBD1. The CDR3 covers 16 residues. The germline gives CDR1 SGHRS, CDR2 YFSETQ. The V gene end was trimmed by 4 bases and the J gene end by 2 bases; junction bases not matched to a gene: 9. The CDR3, as DNA: TGCGCCAGCAGCGTTGAAGGACAGGGATCCACAGATACGCAGTATTTT. Protein: CASSVEGQGSTDTQYF.

This chain connects TRBV23-1 to TRBJ2-1; D may be TRBD2 (5 bases). Being an ORF, TRBV23-1 has a function that is uncertain. V was pared by 2 bases and J by 0 bases, with 14 bases between. CDR3 size: 17 residues. In DNA form, the CDR3 reads TGCGCCAGCAGTCAACCGCCCCGGAGGAGCTCCTACAATGAGCAGTTCTTC. This encodes CASSQPPRRSSYNEQFF.

The chain carries TRBV5-6 and TRBJ1-4; no clear D gene. The V gene's germline CDR1 is SGHDT and CDR2 YYEEEE. V lost 0 bases and J 9 bases, leaving 9 bases between the germline ends. The CDR3 loop spans 13 amino acids. The CDR3 DNA reads TGTGCCAGCAGCTTGGCGGCAGCCCAAAAACTGTTTTTT. This gives the protein CASSLAAAQKLFF.

This clone was observed a single time. The V and J genes are TRBV5-1 and TRBJ2-1, with no clear D. The V gene lost 0 bases and the J gene lost 1 base, with 8 bases spanning the gap. The CDR3 is 15 amino acids. CDR1 is SGHRS and CDR2 is YFSETQ in the germline V gene. The DNA for the CDR3 is TGCGCCAGCAGCTTGGGAGTATTTTCCTACAATGAGCAGTTCTTC. This gives the protein CASSLGVFSYNEQFF.

V is TRBV29-1 and J is TRBJ1-1; TRBD1 is a possible D gene (5 bases). Germline CDR1 and CDR2: SQVTM and ANQGSEA. The CDR3 length is 13 residues. CDR3 region: CRPFGAPKAEAFF. The CDR3 nucleotides are TGCAGACCGTTCGGGGCTCCTAAGGCTGAAGCTTTCTTT.

V is TRBV7-8 and J is TRBJ2-7; 10 bases are a match to TRBD1. Germline V lookup: CDR1 SGHVS, CDR2 FQNEAQ. V gave up 5 bases and J gave up 5 bases; unmatched junction bases: 6. The CDR3 totals 14 residues. The CDR3 sequence: CASSRDRGTHEQYF. In DNA form, the CDR3 reads TGTGCCAGCAGCCGGGACAGGGGAACCCACGAGCAGTACTTC.

This rearrangement joins TRBV2 to TRBJ1-1, with D uncertain. V was cut by 4 bases and J by 2 bases, with 8 bases left in between. CDR3 length: 13 residues. In germline, CDR1 is SNHLY, CDR2 FYNNEI. The CDR3 protein is CASSGYHNTEAFF. The CDR3 DNA is TGTGCCAGCAGTGGGTATCATAACACTGAAGCTTTCTTT.

The chain recombines TRBV6-1 with TRBJ2-2; 7 nucleotides line up with TRBD1. V was clipped by 10 bases and J by 3 bases; unmatched bases: 11. The CDR3 is 15 residues long. Germline V gene data show CDR1 as MNHNS and CDR2 as SASEGT. CDR3 residues: CATSRDRTHTGELFF. The CDR3 nucleotides are TGTGCCACCAGCCGGGACAGAACCCACACCGGGGAGCTGTTTTTT.

This chain connects TRBV27 to TRBJ1-5; D may be TRBD1 (6 bases). Germline CDR1 reads MNHEY; CDR2 reads SMNVEV (reference sequence). This CDR3 has 15 amino acids. With 3 bases removed from V and 7 bases from J, the gap between germline ends came to 16 bases. Written as DNA, the CDR3 is TGTGCCAGCAGTTTGGGACATGGTTGGAACCAGCCCCAGCATTTT. Its protein product is CASSLGHGWNQPQHF.

This chain uses TRBV7-9 with TRBJ1-1; no clear D. The CDR3 length is 14 residues. Germline assignment: CDR1 SEHNR and CDR2 FQNEAQ (reference sequence). The V end lost 5 bases, the J end lost 1 base, and 11 bases lay between the germline ends. The CDR3 DNA reads TGTGCCAGCAGCGCGAACCCGGGGAACACTGAAGCTTTCTTT. It translates to CASSANPGNTEAFF.

Points on this clone: Different DNA sequences within this sample yield the same CDR3. The chain is built from TRBV7-8 and TRBJ1-5; D gene unclear. V was trimmed by 2 bases and J by 3 bases, leaving 11 bases between them. Germline V lookup: CDR1 SGHVS, CDR2 FQNEAQ. This CDR3 spans 15 amino acids. The CDR3 loop is CASSLLRVSNQPQHF. CDR3 sequence (DNA): TGTGCCAGCAGCTTACTTAGGGTTTCCAATCAGCCCCAGCATTTT.

This clone has just one count. The chain has TRBV11-3 and TRBJ2-7; TRBD2 matches 9 bases. J was trimmed by 6 bases and V by 3 bases; bases with no gene match: 12. The CDR3 is made up of 16 amino acids. The germline CDR1 and CDR2 sequences are SGHNT and YENEEA. Here the CDR3 reads CASSLNGASGISEQYF. Here the CDR3 DNA reads TGTGCCAGCAGCTTGAATGGGGCTAGCGGGATAAGCGAGCAGTACTTC.

This clone was picked up one time. The rearrangement joins TRBV15 to TRBJ1-4; D is undetermined. This CDR3 is 17 amino acids long. Trimming cost V 3 bases and J 5 bases, with 19 bases left between them. Germline V gives CDR1 LNHNV, CDR2 YYDKDF (reference sequence). CDR3: CATSSSSFGRFNEKLFF. In DNA, the CDR3 is TGTGCCACCAGCAGTTCGAGCTTCGGACGGTTCAATGAAAAACTGTTTTTT. Using reference TRBV15 and TRBJ1-4 for the parts outside the CDR3, the full variable domain is DAMVIQNPRYQVTQFGKPVTLSCSQTLNHNVMYWYQQKSSQAPKLLFHYYDKDFNNEADTPDNFQSRRPNTSFCFLDIRSPGLGDTAMYLCATSSSSFGRFNEKLFFGSGTQLSVL.

The chain has TRBV30 and TRBJ2-7, with D tentatively TRBD2 (7 bases). The CDR3 consists of 13 residues. Germline CDR1 GTSNPN, CDR2 SVGIG (reference sequence). Between the trimmed V and J ends, which lost 0 bases and 7 bases, there was a span of 13 bases. The CDR3 nucleotides read TGTGCCTGGAGTGTAGGGGGGGCACGGGAGCAGTACTTC. This sequence encodes CAWSVGGAREQYF.

This sequence joins TRBV28 and TRBJ1-5, with unresolved D. This CDR3 has 16 amino acids. The germline V gene has CDR1 MDHEN and CDR2 SYDVKM. V was clipped by 2 bases and J by 0 bases, with 11 bases between them. The CDR3 coding sequence is TGTGCCAGCAGTTTAGGTTTTAGGTCTAGCAATCAGCCCCAGCATTTT. This codes for CASSLGFRSSNQPQHF.

This chain connects TRBV6-4 to TRBJ2-1; 8 positions agree with TRBD2. Germline-derived CDR1 and CDR2 are MRHNA and SNTAGT. The J segment lost 2 bases and the V segment lost 5 bases, leaving 2 bases of the junction unmatched. This CDR3 spans 14 amino acids. DNA for the CDR3: TGTGCCAGCAGTAGCGGGAGAGCCTACAATGAGCAGTTCTTC. Encoded protein: CASSSGRAYNEQFF.

This clone has only one observation. V is TRBV4-1 and J is TRBJ2-3; tentatively, D is TRBD1 (5 bases). The germline V gene encodes CDR1 MGHRA and CDR2 YSYEKL. The CDR3 is 11 residues long. Trimming stripped 8 bases from V and 6 bases from J, with 9 bases between. Here the CDR3 DNA reads TGCGCCAGCGGTAACAGGGATACGCAGTATTTT. Protein product: CASGNRDTQYF.

As for this clone: The same CDR3 can be traced to other DNA sequences in this sample. The rearrangement joins TRBV9 to TRBJ1-1, with D hard to call. Deletions cut 0 bases from V and 1 base from J, with 4 bases between. CDR1 and CDR2 (germline): SGDLS, YYNGEE. The CDR3 is 13 amino acids. CDR3 nucleotides: TGTGCCAGCAGCGTAGCAACGAACACTGAAGCTTTCTTT. Translation gives CASSVATNTEAFF.

In this sample, this clone turned up once. This chain connects TRBV5-8 to TRBJ2-1, with 7 nucleotides matching TRBD2. The CDR3 runs to 16 residues. Germline values: CDR1 SGHTS, CDR2 YDEGEE. V trimming: 7 bases; J trimming: 0 bases; junction bases outside the gene matches: 10. CDR3 nucleotide sequence: TGTGCCAGCGCAATACTAGCGCCAAGCTCCTACAATGAGCAGTTCTTC. It yields the protein CASAILAPSSYNEQFF.

The rearrangement links TRBV7-9 to TRBJ1-3; D is uncertain. The CDR3 extends over 14 amino acids. Germline V lookup: CDR1 SEHNR, CDR2 FQNEAQ (reference sequence). Trimming left V 4 bases short and J 2 bases short, with 9 bases between. CDR3 coding DNA: TGTGCCAGCAGCTACCCCGGGACTGGAAACACCATATATTTT. Translating it yields CASSYPGTGNTIYF.

The V gene is TRBV27, the J gene TRBJ2-1; D ambiguous. This CDR3 comprises 17 residues. V dropped 3 bases and J dropped 4 bases, with 19 bases sitting between them. The V gene's germline CDR1 is MNHEY and CDR2 SMNVEV (reference sequence). CDR3 coding DNA: TGTGCCAGCAGTTTTTTCCCCGCTAGTCCAACATACAATGAGCAGTTCTTC. Its translation is CASSFFPASPTYNEQFF.

This chain joins TRBV9 and TRBJ1-2; 9 nucleotides align to TRBD1. The CDR3 length is 15 residues. J was trimmed by 6 bases and V by 2 bases; bases with no gene match: 8. CDR1 and CDR2 (germline): SGDLS, YYNGEE. CDR3 loop: CASSVQTGGLNGYTF. The CDR3 DNA reads TGTGCCAGCAGCGTTCAGACAGGGGGACTGAATGGCTACACCTTC.

The CDR3 is CASSLPRAEIGYEQYF. The CDR3 coding sequence is TGTGCCAGCAGCCTTCCCCGGGCGGAGATAGGCTACGAGCAGTACTTC. The chain uses TRBV5-8 and TRBJ2-7, with D uncertain. In germline, CDR1 is SGHTS, CDR2 YDEGEE. The CDR3 length is 16 residues. The ends were cut back, 4 bases at V and 3 bases at J, with 20 bases in the middle.